This T cell receptor beta chain stems from a study of T-cell memory formation after mild COVID-19. V lost 0 bases and J 11 bases, leaving 8 bases between the germline ends. The CDR3 totals 12 residues. Germline CDR1 LGHNA, CDR2 YNFKEQ. TCRdb ran MiXCR on the 5' RACE reads and lists one entry per CDR3 protein. The profile shows 98,000 or so distinct CDR3 sequences, 15% to 20% of them singletons. Only a few counts were recorded for this clonotype. Material: PBMCs or a T cell subset sorted from them (not recorded which). The sequence was collected from a young man who had mild COVID-19 (a few samples of this study predate the infection). Cell type and time point are not known. The chain uses TRBV4-2 and TRBJ2-1; D not resolved. As DNA, the CDR3 is TGTGCCAGCAGCCAAGAAGTAGTCAAGCAGTTCTTC. Its translation is CASSQEVVKQFF.